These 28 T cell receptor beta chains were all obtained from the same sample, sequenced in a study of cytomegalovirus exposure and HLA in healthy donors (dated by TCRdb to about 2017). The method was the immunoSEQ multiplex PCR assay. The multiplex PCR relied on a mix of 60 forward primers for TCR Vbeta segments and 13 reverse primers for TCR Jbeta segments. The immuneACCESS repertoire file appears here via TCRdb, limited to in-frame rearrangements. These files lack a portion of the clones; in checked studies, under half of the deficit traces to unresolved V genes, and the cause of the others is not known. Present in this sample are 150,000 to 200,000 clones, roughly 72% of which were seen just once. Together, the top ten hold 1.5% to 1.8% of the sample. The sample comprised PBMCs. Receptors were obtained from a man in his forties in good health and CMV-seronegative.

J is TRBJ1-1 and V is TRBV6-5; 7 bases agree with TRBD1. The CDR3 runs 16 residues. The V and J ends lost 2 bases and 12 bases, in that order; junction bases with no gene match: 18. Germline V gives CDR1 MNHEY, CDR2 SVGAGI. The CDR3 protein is CASSYAGLGQVTKPFF. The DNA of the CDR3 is TGTGCCAGCAGTTACGCTGGGCTTGGACAGGTGACCAAGCCTTTCTTT.

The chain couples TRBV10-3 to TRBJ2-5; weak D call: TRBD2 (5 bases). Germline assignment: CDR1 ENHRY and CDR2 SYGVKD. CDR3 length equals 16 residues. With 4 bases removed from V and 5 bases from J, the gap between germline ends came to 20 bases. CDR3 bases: TGTGCCATCAGTGCAAACTTAGAGGGAGTGGGTGAGACCCAGTACTTC. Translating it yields CAISANLEGVGETQYF.

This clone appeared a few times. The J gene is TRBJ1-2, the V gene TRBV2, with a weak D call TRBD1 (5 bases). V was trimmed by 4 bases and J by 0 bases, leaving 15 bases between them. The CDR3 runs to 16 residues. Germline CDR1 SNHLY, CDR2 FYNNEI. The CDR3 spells CASSGGGRLANYGYTF. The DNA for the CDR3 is TGTGCCAGCAGTGGGGGGGGACGGCTCGCTAACTATGGCTACACCTTC.

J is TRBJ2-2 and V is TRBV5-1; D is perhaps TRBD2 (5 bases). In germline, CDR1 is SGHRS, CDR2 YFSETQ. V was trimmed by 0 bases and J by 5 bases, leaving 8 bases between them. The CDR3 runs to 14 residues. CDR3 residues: CASSLGSGTGELFF. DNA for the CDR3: TGCGCCAGCAGCTTGGGTTCGGGAACCGGGGAGCTGTTTTTT.

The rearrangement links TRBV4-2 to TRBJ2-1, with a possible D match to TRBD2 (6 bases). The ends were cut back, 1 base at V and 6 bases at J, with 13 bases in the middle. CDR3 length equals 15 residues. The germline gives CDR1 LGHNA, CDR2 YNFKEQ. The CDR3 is CASSQGDSFSNEQFF. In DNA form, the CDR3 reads TGTGCCAGCAGCCAAGGGGACTCCTTCTCCAATGAGCAGTTCTTC.

In DNA form, the CDR3 reads TGTGCCAGCAGTTCTATCAGGGGTGAAAAACTGTTTTTT. It specifies CASSSIRGEKLFF. The rearrangement joins TRBV28 to TRBJ1-4; D is possibly TRBD1 (6 bases). CDR1 and CDR2 from the germline V gene are MDHEN and SYDVKM. Trimming cost V 4 bases and J 7 bases, with 10 bases left between them. This CDR3 region has 13 residues.

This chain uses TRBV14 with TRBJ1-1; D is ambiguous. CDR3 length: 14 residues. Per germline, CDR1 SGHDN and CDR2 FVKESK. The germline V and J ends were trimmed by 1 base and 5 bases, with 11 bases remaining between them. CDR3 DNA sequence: TGTGCCAGCAGCCAAGTACATTATCCAACTGAAGCTTTCTTT. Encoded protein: CASSQVHYPTEAFF.

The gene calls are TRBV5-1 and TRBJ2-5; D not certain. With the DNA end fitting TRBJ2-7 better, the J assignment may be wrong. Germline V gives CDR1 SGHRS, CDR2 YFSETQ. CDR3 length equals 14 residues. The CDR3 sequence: CASSLRALDYEQYF. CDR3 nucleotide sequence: TGCGCCAGCAGCTTAAGGGCCCTCGACTACGAGCAGTACTTC.

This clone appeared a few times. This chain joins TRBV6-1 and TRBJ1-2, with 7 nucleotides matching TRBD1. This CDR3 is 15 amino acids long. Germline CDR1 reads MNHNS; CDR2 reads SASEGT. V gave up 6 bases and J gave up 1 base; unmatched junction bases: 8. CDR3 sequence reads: CASSLGGGGNYGYTF. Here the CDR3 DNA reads TGTGCCAGCAGCCTAGGAGGGGGCGGTAACTATGGCTACACCTTC.

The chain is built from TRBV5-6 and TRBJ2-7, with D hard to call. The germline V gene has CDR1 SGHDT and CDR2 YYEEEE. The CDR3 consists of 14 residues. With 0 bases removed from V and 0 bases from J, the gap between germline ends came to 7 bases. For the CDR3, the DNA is TGTGCCAGCAGCTTGGGACCTAGCTCCTACGAGCAGTACGTC. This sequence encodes CASSLGPSSYEQYV.

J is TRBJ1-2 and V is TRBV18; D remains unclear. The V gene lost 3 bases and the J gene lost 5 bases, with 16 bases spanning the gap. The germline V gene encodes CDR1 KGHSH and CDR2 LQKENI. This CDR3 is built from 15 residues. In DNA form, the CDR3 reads TGTGCCAGCTCACCTTCTACAGCATCCTATTATGGCTACACCTTC. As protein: CASSPSTASYYGYTF.

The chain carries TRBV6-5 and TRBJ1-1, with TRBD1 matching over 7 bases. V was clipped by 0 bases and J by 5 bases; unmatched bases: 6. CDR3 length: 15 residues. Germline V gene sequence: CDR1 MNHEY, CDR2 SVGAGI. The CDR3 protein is CASSYSRGGGTEAFF. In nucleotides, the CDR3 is TGTGCCAGCAGTTACTCGAGAGGGGGCGGGACTGAAGCTTTCTTT.

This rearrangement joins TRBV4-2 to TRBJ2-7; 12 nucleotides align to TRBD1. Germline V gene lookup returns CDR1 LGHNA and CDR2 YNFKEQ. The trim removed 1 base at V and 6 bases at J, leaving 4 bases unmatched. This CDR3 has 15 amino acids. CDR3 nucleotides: TGTGCCAGCAGCCAAGGGGGACAGGGGGCGGGCGAGCAGTACTTC. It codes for CASSQGGQGAGEQYF.

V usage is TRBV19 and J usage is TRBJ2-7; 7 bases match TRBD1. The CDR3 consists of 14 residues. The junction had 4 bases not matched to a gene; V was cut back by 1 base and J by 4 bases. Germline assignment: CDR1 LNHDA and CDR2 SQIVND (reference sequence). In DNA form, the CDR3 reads TGTGCCAGTAGTATAGGCGAGGGGGCTTACGAGCAGTACTTC. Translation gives CASSIGEGAYEQYF.

In DNA form, the CDR3 reads TGTGCCAGCGGAACTTACAGGGGGCTTGATACGCAGTATTTT. Translation gives CASGTYRGLDTQYF. The chain combines TRBV6-1 with TRBJ2-3; 9 positions agree with TRBD1. The CDR3 is 14 residues long. Germline V lookup: CDR1 MNHNS, CDR2 SASEGT. V was clipped by 8 bases and J by 6 bases; unmatched bases: 9.

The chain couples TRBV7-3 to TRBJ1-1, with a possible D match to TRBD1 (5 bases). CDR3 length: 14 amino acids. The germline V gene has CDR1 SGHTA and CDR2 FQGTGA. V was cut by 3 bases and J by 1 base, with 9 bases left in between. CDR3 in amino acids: CASSFSGANTEAFF. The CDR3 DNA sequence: TGTGCCAGCAGCTTCAGTGGGGCGAACACTGAAGCTTTCTTT.

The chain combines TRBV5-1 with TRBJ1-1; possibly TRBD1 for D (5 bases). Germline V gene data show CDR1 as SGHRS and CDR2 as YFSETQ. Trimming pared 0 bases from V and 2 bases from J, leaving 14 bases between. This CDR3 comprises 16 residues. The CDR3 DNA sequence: TGCGCCAGCAGCTTGGTGGGGGGGATTCCAAACACTGAAGCTTTCTTT. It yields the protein CASSLVGGIPNTEAFF.

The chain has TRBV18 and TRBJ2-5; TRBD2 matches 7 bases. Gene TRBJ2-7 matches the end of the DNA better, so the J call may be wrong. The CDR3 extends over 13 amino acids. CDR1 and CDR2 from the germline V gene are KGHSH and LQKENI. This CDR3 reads CASSPGLGNEQYF. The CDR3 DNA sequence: TGTGCCAGCTCCCCCGGACTAGGGAACGAGCAGTACTTC.

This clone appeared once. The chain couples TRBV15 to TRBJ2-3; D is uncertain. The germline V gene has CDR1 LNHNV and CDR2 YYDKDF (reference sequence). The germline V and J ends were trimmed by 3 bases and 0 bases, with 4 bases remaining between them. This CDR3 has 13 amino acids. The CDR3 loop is CATSRGSTDTQYF. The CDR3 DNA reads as TGTGCCACCAGCAGGGGCAGCACAGATACGCAGTATTTT.

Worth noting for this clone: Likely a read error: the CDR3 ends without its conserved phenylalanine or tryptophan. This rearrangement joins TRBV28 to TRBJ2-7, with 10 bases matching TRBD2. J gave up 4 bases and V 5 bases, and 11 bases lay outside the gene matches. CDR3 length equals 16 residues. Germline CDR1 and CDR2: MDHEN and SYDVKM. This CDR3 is CASSPESGRARYEQYL. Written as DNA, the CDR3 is TGTGCCAGCAGTCCAGAGAGCGGGAGGGCCAGGTACGAGCAGTACCTC.

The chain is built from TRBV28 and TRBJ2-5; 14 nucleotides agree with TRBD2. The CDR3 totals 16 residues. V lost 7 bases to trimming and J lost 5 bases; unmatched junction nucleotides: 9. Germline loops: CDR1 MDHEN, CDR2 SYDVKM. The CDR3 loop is CASTVGLAGVAETQYF. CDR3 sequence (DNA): TGTGCCAGCACGGTGGGACTAGCGGGAGTCGCGGAGACCCAGTACTTC. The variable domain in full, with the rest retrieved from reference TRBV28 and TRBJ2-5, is DVKVTQSSRYLVKRTGEKVFLECVQDMDHENMFWYRQDPGLGLRLIYFSYDVKMKEKGDIPEGYSVSREKKERFSLILESASTNQTSMYLCASTVGLAGVAETQYFGPGTRLLVL.

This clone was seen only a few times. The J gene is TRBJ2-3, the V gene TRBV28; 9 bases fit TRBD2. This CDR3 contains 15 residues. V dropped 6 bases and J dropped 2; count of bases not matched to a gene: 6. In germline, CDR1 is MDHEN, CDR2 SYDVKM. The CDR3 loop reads CASRSAGGVTDTQYF. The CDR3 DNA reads TGTGCCAGCAGGTCGGCGGGGGGGGTCACAGATACGCAGTATTTT.

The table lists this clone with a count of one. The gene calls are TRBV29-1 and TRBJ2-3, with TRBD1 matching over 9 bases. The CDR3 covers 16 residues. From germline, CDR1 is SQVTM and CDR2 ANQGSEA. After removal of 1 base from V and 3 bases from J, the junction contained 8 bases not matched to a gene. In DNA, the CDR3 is TGCAGCGTTGAAGCTGCCGGACAGGGGAGGACAGATACGCAGTATTTT. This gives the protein CSVEAAGQGRTDTQYF.

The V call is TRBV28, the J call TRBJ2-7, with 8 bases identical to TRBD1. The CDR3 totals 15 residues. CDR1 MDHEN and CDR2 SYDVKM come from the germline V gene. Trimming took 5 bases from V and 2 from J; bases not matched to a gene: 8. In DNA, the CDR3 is TGTGCCAGCAGTCTCTTCAGGGGGCTCCCCTACGAGCAGTACGTC. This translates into CASSLFRGLPYEQYV.

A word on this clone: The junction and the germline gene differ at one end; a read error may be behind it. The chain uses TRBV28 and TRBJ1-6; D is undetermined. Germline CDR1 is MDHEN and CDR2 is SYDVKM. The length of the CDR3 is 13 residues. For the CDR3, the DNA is TGTGCCAGCAGTTTAAATCCAGGTGGCGGGGTTAACTTT. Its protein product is CASSLNPGGGVNF.

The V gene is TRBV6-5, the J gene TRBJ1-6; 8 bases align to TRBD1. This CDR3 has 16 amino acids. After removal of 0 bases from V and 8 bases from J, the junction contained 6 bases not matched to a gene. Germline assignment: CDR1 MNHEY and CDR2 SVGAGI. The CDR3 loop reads CASSYSQGAWDSPLHF. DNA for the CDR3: TGTGCCAGCAGTTACTCGCAGGGGGCGTGGGATTCACCCCTCCACTTT.

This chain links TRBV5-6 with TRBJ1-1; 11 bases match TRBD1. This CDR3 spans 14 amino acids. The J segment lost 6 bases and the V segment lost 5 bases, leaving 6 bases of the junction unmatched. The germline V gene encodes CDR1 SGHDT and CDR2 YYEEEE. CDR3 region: CASRFRDRGSEAFF. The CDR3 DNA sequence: TGTGCCAGCAGGTTCCGGGACAGGGGGTCTGAAGCTTTCTTT.

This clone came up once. CDR3 protein: CASSLYRGRETYEQYF. The CDR3 bases are TGTGCCAGCAGCTTGTACAGGGGGCGAGAAACCTACGAGCAGTACTTC. The V gene is TRBV5-8, the J gene TRBJ2-7, with TRBD1 identical over 9 bases. Trimming cost V 1 base and J 2 bases; bases outside gene matches: 7. Germline V lookup: CDR1 SGHTS, CDR2 YDEGEE. This CDR3 has 16 residues. The complete variable domain, with remaining parts taken from reference TRBV5-8 and TRBJ2-7, reads EAGVTQSPTHLIKTRGQQATLRCSPISGHTSVYWYQQALGLGLQFLLWYDEGEERNRGNFPPRFSGRQFPNYSSELNVNALELEDSALYLCASSLYRGRETYEQYFGPGTRLTVT.